This TCR beta chain appears in the sequencing data of a study of T-cell reconstitution after alpha-beta-depleted transplantation in children. A TCRbeta library incorporating unique molecular identifiers was prepared. Using its own MiXCR run on the PCR reads, TCRdb lists one record per CDR3 protein. The sample yields 250,000 to 400,000 distinct CDR3 sequences, more than 20% seen once. The CDR3 consists of 18 residues. CDR1 and CDR2 from the germline V gene are MNHEY and SMNVEV (reference sequence). The V and J ends lost 6 bases and 2 bases respectively, with 24 bases between them. This TCR derives from a male patient younger than 18 who had a stem cell transplant for acute lymphoblastic leukemia, so the T cells may come from the graft donor. Material: PBMCs, mostly from graft donor cells, obtained 180 days after TCRalphabeta/CD19-depleted stem cell transplant. The chain links TRBV27 to TRBJ2-3; D remains unclear. For the CDR3, the DNA is TGTGCCAGCAGAGGTTGGAAAACGGGCGCCGCCCTCACAGATACGCAGTATTTT. Protein sequence: CASRGWKTGAALTDTQYF.